The clone carrying this TCR beta chain occurred many times. What it recognizes is unknown. The sample comes from a study of CD8+CD57+ T cells in acquired aplastic anemia. The template for TCR beta VDJ and CDR3 sequence profiling was genomic DNA. MiXCR was run by TCRdb on the reads, yielding one entry per CDR3 protein. The sample contains fewer than 200,000 distinct CDR3 sequences, about 44% of which appear only once. Findings and limits, study-wide: Patients versus controls showed no significant CD8+ Simpson's diversity difference.

An expansion of CD8+CD57+ cells by flow cytometry had been shown in patients chosen for sequencing. The sequence was collected from a human donor with aplastic anemia. Material for sequencing was sorted CD4+, CD8+, or CD8+CD57+ T cells (not recorded which) from PBMCs.

CDR3: CASRRSLAGAIYEQYF. CDR3 in DNA: TGTGCCAGCAGGAGAAGCCTAGCGGGGGCCATCTACGAGCAGTACTTC. The gene calls are TRBV6-1 and TRBJ2-7, with 10 bases aligning to TRBD2. The CDR3 totals 16 residues. V lost 6 bases to trimming and J lost 3 bases; unmatched junction nucleotides: 11. Germline V CDR1 and CDR2: MNHNS, SASEGT.